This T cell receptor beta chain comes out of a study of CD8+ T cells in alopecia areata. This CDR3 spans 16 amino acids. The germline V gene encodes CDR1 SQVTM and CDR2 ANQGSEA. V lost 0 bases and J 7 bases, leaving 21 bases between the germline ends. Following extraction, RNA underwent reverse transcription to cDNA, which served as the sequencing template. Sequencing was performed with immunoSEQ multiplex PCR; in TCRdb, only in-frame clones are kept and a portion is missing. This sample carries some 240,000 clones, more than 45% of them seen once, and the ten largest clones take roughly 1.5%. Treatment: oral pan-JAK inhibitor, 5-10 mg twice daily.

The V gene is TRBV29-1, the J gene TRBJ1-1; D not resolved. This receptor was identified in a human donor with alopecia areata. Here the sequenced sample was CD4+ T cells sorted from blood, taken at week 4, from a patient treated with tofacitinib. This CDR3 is CSVEDQGRLAANEAFF. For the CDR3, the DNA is TGCAGCGTTGAAGATCAAGGACGGCTGGCCGCTAATGAAGCTTTCTTT.